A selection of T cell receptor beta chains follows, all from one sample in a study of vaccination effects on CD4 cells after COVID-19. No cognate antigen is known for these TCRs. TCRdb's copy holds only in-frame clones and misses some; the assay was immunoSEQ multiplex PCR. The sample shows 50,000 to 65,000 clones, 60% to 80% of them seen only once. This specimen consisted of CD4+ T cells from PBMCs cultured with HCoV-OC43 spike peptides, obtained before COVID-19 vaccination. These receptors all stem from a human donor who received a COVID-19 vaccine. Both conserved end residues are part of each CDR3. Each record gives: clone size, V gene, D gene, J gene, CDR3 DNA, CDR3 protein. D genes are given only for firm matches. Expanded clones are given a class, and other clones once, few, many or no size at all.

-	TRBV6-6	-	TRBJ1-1	TGTGCCAGCAGGCGGGGATCGAACACTGAAGCTTTCTTT	CASRRGSNTEAFF
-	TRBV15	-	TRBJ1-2	TGTGCCACCGTACCGGAGTTGGCCTCAGGGTATGGCTACACCTTC	CATVPELASGYGYTF
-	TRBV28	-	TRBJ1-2	TGTGCCAGCAGTTTATTAGGGGGCTACACCTTC	CASSLLGGYTF
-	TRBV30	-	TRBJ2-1	TGTGCCTGGAAAGGGCCCCCCTACAATGAGCAGTTCTTC	CAWKGPPYNEQFF
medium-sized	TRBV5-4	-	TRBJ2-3	TGTGCCAGCACCCTTCGTTTGAGCGGCAGCACAGATACGCAGTATTTT	CASTLRLSGSTDTQYF
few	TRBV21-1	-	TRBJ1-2	TGTGCCAGCAGCAATGGAGGTGCTGGCTACACCTTC	CASSNGGAGYTF
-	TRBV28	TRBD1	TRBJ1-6	TGTGCCAGCAGTTCAAGCGGACAGGGCGACAATTCACCCCTCCACTTT	CASSSSGQGDNSPLHF
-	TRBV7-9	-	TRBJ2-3	TGTGCCAGCAGCTTGTCCACAGATACGCAGTATTTT	CASSLSTDTQYF
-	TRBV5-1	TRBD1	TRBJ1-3	TGCGCCAGCAGCCTTGGGGCCGGGACAGGCTCTGGAAACACCATATATTTT	CASSLGAGTGSGNTIYF
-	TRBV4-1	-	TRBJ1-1	TGCGCCAGCAGCCAAGATCCTAGACAGAACACTGAAGCTTTCTTT	CASSQDPRQNTEAFF
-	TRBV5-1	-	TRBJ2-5	TGCGCCAGCAGCTTCCTAGCGCAACAAGAGACCCAGTACTTC	CASSFLAQQETQYF
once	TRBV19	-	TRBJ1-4	TGTGCCAGTAAGATACGGGAGTCTAATGAAAAACTGTTTTTT	CASKIRESNEKLFF
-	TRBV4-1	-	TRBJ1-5	TGCGCCAGCAGCCAAGATTTCGGGGAGTATAGCAATCAGCCCCAGCATTTT	CASSQDFGEYSNQPQHF
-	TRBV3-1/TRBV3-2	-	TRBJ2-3	TGTGCCAGCAGCCCTACGGGACGGGGAAACACAGATACGCAGTATTTT	CASSPTGRGNTDTQYF
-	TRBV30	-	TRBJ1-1	TGTGCCTGGAGTGTATGGGGCGGGGAGGACACTGAAGCTTTCTTT	CAWSVWGGEDTEAFF
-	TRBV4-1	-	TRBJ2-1	TGCGCCAGCAGCCAAGTGAGCAATGAGCAGTTCTTC	CASSQVSNEQFF
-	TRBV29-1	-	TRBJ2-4	TGCAGCGCACAGCCAAGTCGAGCCAAAAACATTCAGTACTTC	CSAQPSRAKNIQYF
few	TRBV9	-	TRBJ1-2	TGTGCCAGCAGCCCCCTAGGCGGGGCCTATGGCTACACCTTC	CASSPLGGAYGYTF
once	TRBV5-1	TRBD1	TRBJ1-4	TGCGCCAGCAGCTCCACAGGGGGACCTAATGAAAAACTGTTTTTT	CASSSTGGPNEKLFF
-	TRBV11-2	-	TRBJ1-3	TGTGCCAGCAGCTTAACGATGCGGGGTGGAAACACCATATATTTT	CASSLTMRGGNTIYF
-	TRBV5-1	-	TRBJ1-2	TGCGCCAGCAGCTTGGAGGGGAACTGGGGCTACACCTTC	CASSLEGNWGYTF
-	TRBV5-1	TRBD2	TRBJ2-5	TGCGCCAGCAGTTTGAGGCCGGGGGGGGAGACCCAGTACTTC	CASSLRPGGETQYF
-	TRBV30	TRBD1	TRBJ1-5	TGTGCCTGGAGTGGGACAGGGGGGGACTATAGCAATCAGCCCCAGCATTTT	CAWSGTGGDYSNQPQHF
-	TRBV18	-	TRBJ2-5	TGTGCCAGCTCACAGGGGTCCGGGGAGACCCAGTACTTC	CASSQGSGETQYF
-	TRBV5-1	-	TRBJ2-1	TGCGCCAGCAGCTTGGGGGCGGGGACGCGGTCCTACAATGAGCAGTTCTTC	CASSLGAGTRSYNEQFF
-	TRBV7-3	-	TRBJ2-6	TGTGCCAGCAGCTTCGACGGGGGCTCTGGGGCCAACGTCCTGACTTTC	CASSFDGGSGANVLTF
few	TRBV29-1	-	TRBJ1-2	TGCAGCACCGATCAGGATGGCTACACCTTC	CSTDQDGYTF
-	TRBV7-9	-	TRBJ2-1	TGTGCCAGCAGCCCCGGGACTTCCTACAATGAGCAGTTCTTC	CASSPGTSYNEQFF
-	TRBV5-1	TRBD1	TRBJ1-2	TGCGCCAGCAGACAGACAGGGGCGGACTATGGCTACACCTTC	CASRQTGADYGYTF
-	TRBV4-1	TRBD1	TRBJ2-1	TGCGCCAGCAGCCTATCCGGGACAGGATACAATGAGCAGTTCTTC	CASSLSGTGYNEQFF
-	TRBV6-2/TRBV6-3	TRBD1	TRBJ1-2	TGTGCCAGCAGTTACGGGACAGGGAACTATGGCTACACCTTC	CASSYGTGNYGYTF
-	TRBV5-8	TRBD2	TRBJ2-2	TGTGCCAGCAGCCTGAGGGTAGCGGGCACCGGGGAGCTGTTTTTT	CASSLRVAGTGELFF
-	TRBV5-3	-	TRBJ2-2	TGTGCCAGAAGCGGCCCGGGGCCGGCCCGGCAATACACCGGGGAGCTGTTTTTT	CARSGPGPARQYTGELFF
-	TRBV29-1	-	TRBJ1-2	TGCAGCGCGCAAGAAGGGAGTATCGGCTACACCTTC	CSAQEGSIGYTF
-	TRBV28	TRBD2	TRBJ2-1	TGTGCCAGCAGAGCTAGCGGAACCTACAATGAGCAGTTCTTC	CASRASGTYNEQFF
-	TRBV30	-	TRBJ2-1	TGTGCCTGGAAATCCGCGGGGCTATCCTACAATGAGCAGTTCTTC	CAWKSAGLSYNEQFF
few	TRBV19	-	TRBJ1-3	TGTGCCAGTGACGGGCCTAGGACTGGAAACACCATATATTTT	CASDGPRTGNTIYF
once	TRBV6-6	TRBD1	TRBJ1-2	TGTGCCAGCGCCCGTGGGACAGGCTCTAACTATGGCTACACCTTC	CASARGTGSNYGYTF
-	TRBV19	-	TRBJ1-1	TGTGCCAGTAGTCCCTCAGGGTCAGAGGAAGCTTTCTTT	CASSPSGSEEAFF
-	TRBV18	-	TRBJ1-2	TGTGCCAGCTTCCCCCAGGCCGGGGGCGGTGGCGGCTACACCTTC	CASFPQAGGGGGYTF
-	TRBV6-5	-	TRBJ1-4	TGTGCCAGCAGTTACGGAATGGGGCAGTCCCTCCTGTTTTTT	CASSYGMGQSLLFF